This T cell receptor beta chain stems from a study of T cells in lung cancer brain metastases. For the study at large: Primary and brain metastasis specimens were taken a median roughly 330 days apart. Study-wide findings and caveats: Most clones were lesion-specific, with limited overlap between paired lesions (Morisita approximately 0.24). DNA fragmentation in FFPE samples may have prevented full retrieval of the infiltrating T cell repertoire.

Data came from immunoSEQ multiplex PCR; TCRdb stores just in-frame clones and leaves some out. The sample records under 6,000 clones, 75% to 90% being singletons. As for this clone: What it binds is not known.

Germline-derived CDR1 and CDR2 are SEHNR and FQNEAQ (reference sequence). The CDR3 runs to 15 residues. V lost 4 bases and J 0 bases, leaving 10 bases between the germline ends. This clonotype originated in a man aged 50-59 years with non-small cell lung cancer. The chain recombines TRBV7-9 with TRBJ1-5, with D possibly matching TRBD1 (6 bases). Material for sequencing was tumor tissue from the primary lung tumor. The DNA of the CDR3 is TGTGCCAGCAGCTCATCAGGGGTTAGCAATCAGCCCCAGCATTTT. It encodes CASSSSGVSNQPQHF.